The T cell receptor beta chain under discussion was sequenced for a study of cytomegalovirus exposure and HLA in healthy donors. The germline V and J ends were trimmed by 6 bases and 6 bases, with 17 bases remaining between them. Germline assignment: CDR1 MDHEN and CDR2 SYDVKM. The CDR3 loop spans 14 amino acids. The PCR contained 60 Vbeta and 13 Jbeta primers. Produced via immunoSEQ multiplex PCR; TCRdb's table is partial and in-frame only. The table lists fewer than 130,000 clones, 75% to 80% of them singletons. Sequencing input: PBMCs. The clonotype was recovered from a woman aged 25 to 39 in good health and CMV-seronegative. The chain employs TRBV28 and TRBJ1-2; D remains ambiguous. CDR3 coding DNA: TGTGCCAGCAGAAGAACACTGGGAGTGGATGGCTACACCTTC. Amino acids: CASRRTLGVDGYTF.